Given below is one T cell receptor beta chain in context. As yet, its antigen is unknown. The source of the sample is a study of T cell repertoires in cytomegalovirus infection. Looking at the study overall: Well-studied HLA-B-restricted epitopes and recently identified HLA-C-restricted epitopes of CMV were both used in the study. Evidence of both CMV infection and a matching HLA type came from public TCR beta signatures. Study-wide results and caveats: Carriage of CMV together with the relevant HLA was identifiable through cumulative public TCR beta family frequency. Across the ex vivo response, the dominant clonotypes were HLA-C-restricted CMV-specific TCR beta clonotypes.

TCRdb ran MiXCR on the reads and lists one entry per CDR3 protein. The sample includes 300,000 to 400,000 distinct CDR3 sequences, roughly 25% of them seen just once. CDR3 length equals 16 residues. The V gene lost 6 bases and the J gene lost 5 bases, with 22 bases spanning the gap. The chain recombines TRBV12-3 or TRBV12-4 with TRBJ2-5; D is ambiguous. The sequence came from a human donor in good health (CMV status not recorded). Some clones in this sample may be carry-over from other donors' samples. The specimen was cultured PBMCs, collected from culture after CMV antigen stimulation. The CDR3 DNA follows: TGTGCCAGCAGCCCACCCGGCGGAATAACGGGTGAGACCCAGTACTTC. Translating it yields CASSPPGGITGETQYF.